The rows below give T cell receptor beta chains drawn from one sample of a study of blood T cell repertoires in COVID-19. Sequencing used immunoSEQ multiplex PCR; TCRdb keeps in-frame clones, though not all of them. This sample yields about 300,000 clones, of which approximately 90% are seen a single time; roughly 6.9% belongs to the top ten. Sequenced material: peripheral blood. Every receptor here comes from a woman aged 25 to 39 who had recovered from COVID-19. Both conserved end residues are part of each CDR3. A D gene is named only where the DNA matches it firmly. The size entry is marked missing in some rows and otherwise reads once, few, many or a size class.

clone size	J gene	D gene	V gene	CDR3 DNA	CDR3 protein
NA	TRBJ1-6	TRBD1	TRBV10-2	TGCGCCAGCAGTGAGTCGGTGACAGGGGATTCACCCCTCCACTTT	CASSESVTGDSPLHF
NA	TRBJ2-3	TRBD2	TRBV19	TGTGCCAGTAGGGAGCGGGGTAGCACAGATACGCAGTATTTT	CASRERGSTDTQYF
few	TRBJ1-2	NA	TRBV5-1	TGCGCCAGCAGCAGGGGGACCGCCTATGGCTACACCTTC	CASSRGTAYGYTF
NA	TRBJ2-3	TRBD1	TRBV4-1	TGCGCCAGCAGCCAGCGGAAAGCGTCGGACAGGGGGAATATTGGGACAGATACGCAGTATTTT	CASSQRKASDRGNIGTDTQYF
NA	TRBJ2-3	TRBD2	TRBV5-1	TGCGCCAGCAGCCCCGGAAACAGCGGGGGGGTGAGCACAGATACGCAGTATTTT	CASSPGNSGGVSTDTQYF
once	TRBJ2-7	TRBD1	TRBV19	TGTGCCAGTAGTCCGACCCTAAAGACAGGGTCAAGGAACGAGCAGTACTTC	CASSPTLKTGSRNEQYF
NA	TRBJ2-3	NA	TRBV4-1	TGCGCCAGCAGCCAAGATTACTCGCCGGGATATGGGGCAGATACGCAGTATTTT	CASSQDYSPGYGADTQYF
NA	TRBJ2-5	TRBD2	TRBV3-1/TRBV3-2	TGTGCCAGCAGCCAACCATGGACTAGCGGGGGCCAAGAGACCCAGTACTTC	CASSQPWTSGGQETQYF
once	TRBJ2-5	NA	TRBV28	TGTGCCAGCAGTTATTGGGCAGGGCAAGAGACCCAGTACTTC	CASSYWAGQETQYF
NA	TRBJ1-5	NA	TRBV18	TGTGCCAGCTCACCACAAAGCTCGAATCAGCCCCAGCATTTT	CASSPQSSNQPQHF
NA	TRBJ2-7	TRBD1	TRBV24-1	TGTGCCACCAGTGATAGTGGGACAGGGCGGTACGAGCAGTACTTC	CATSDSGTGRYEQYF
NA	TRBJ2-5	NA	TRBV15	TGTGCCACCAGCAGAGATGATTTCATAGCGTACGAGACCCAGTACTTC	CATSRDDFIAYETQYF
NA	TRBJ2-2	TRBD2	TRBV11-1	TGTGCCAGCAGCCCAGTAGTAGCGGGGGCCACCGGGGAGCTGTTTTTT	CASSPVVAGATGELFF
once	TRBJ2-2	NA	TRBV24-1	TGTGCCACCAGTGACCCCGGTCCCCGTCGTTCCGGGGAGCTGTTTTTT	CATSDPGPRRSGELFF
NA	TRBJ1-6	NA	TRBV6-5	TGTGCCAGCAGTTCGGGAGGAAGGGGGAATTCACCCCTCCACTTT	CASSSGGRGNSPLHF
NA	TRBJ2-5	TRBD2	TRBV5-4	TGTGCCAGCAGCACCCCGACTAGCGGGGAGACCCAGTACTTC	CASSTPTSGETQYF